A selection of T cell receptor beta chains follows, all from one sample in a study of naive and memory T cell subsets. MiXCR was run by TCRdb on the UMI-ligation and nested PCR reads, yielding one entry per CDR3 protein. The sample has 140,000 to 150,000 distinct CDR3 sequences; more than 15% are singletons. The sample was naive CD4+ T cells from blood. The source of these receptors is a human donor in good health. CDR3s leave out the opening cysteine and the closing phenylalanine or tryptophan.

v_gene	j_gene	CDR3aa
TRBV29-1	TRBJ2-1	SATGTSAYNEQF
TRBV20-1	TRBJ2-5	SARMTSGWETQY
TRBV12-3/TRBV12-4	TRBJ1-1	ASSLVPVGNTEAF
TRBV2	TRBJ1-1	ASRVTNTEAF
TRBV19	TRBJ1-5	ASSETGGRPQH
TRBV29-1	TRBJ1-2	SVFRANIQKNYGYT
TRBV19	TRBJ2-1	ASSTRLWGGNEQF
TRBV4-3	TRBJ2-1	ASSQGRRAGDEQF
TRBV7-8	TRBJ1-1	ASSLSGGYTEAF
TRBV20-1	TRBJ1-1	SAQGDTEAF
TRBV5-1	TRBJ2-3	ASSPQWTSGTSDTQY
TRBV5-1	TRBJ1-5	ASSLGTADSNQPQH
TRBV3-1	TRBJ2-4	ASSPGKGSYIQY
TRBV6-1	TRBJ1-5	ASSEAYSNQPQH
TRBV6-5	TRBJ2-5	ASSYSSWGRGDETQY
TRBV14	TRBJ2-4	ASSRVTVRPKAVEAMAKNIQY
TRBV28	TRBJ2-1	ASRSASNYNEQF
TRBV5-1	TRBJ2-7	ASSPGQGPSEQY
TRBV11-1	TRBJ2-7	ASSVPTSGSAEQY
TRBV7-9	TRBJ2-2	VPGPANTGELF
TRBV5-1	TRBJ2-3	ASSRGTDTQY
TRBV10-3	TRBJ1-2	ASGGRNYGYT
TRBV7-3	TRBJ2-5	ASSLGGRETQY
TRBV7-2	TRBJ2-1	ASSFGGQGARYNEQF
TRBV12-3/TRBV12-4	TRBJ2-2	ASSFSGRNTGELF
TRBV7-2	TRBJ2-7	ASSLRRGEDYEQY
TRBV24-1	TRBJ2-1	ATSDSPYNEQF
TRBV7-9	TRBJ2-7	ASSLAERINHGQY
TRBV28	TRBJ2-4	ASSLGTVAKNIQY
TRBV11-2	TRBJ2-1	ASNLGTSLEVL
TRBV4-1	TRBJ2-3	ASSLTGLPDTQY
TRBV7-2	TRBJ2-5	ASSLLRETQY
TRBV29-1	TRBJ1-1	SVRVTEAF
TRBV20-1	TRBJ2-3	SANSGQTSGGLDTQY
TRBV29-1	TRBJ2-3	SAKGAGGKDTQY
TRBV6-2/TRBV6-3	TRBJ2-6	ASTLLGGRNVAGANVLT